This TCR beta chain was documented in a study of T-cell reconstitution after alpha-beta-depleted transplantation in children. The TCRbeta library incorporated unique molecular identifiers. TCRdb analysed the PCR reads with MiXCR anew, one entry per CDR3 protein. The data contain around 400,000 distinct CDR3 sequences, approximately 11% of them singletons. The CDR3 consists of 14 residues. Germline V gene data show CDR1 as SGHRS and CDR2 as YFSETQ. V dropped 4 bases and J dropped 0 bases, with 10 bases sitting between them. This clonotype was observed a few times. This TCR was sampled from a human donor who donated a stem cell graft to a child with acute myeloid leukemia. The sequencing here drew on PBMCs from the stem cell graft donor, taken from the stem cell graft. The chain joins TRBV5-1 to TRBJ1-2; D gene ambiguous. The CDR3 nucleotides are TGCGCCAGCAGCATAGGACCAGCTAACTATGGCTACACCTTC. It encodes CASSIGPANYGYTF.